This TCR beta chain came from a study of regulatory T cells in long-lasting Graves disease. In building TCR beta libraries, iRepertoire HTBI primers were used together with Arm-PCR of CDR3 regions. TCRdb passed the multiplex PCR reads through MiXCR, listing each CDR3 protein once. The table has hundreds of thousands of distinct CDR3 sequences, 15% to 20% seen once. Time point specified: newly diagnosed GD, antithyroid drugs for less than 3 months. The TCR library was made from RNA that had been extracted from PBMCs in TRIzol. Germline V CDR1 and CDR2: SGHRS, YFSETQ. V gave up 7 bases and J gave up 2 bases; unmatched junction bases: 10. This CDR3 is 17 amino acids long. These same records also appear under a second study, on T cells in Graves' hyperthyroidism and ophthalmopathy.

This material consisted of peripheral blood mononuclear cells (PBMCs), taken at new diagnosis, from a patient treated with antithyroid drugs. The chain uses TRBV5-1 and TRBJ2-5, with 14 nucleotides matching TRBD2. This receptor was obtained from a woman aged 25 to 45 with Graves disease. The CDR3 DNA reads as TGCGCCAGCCACGGGACTAGCGGGAGCGGGGGACAAGAGACCCAGTACTTC. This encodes CASHGTSGSGGQETQYF.